The 8 T cell receptor beta chains reported below all come from one sample, sequenced in a study of T cells expressing NK-cell markers. TCRdb re-called the 5' RACE reads; every CDR3 protein appears as one record, without DNA. The listing records about 390,000 distinct CDR3 sequences. Sequenced material: blood T cells: a sorted CD56 or NKG2C T cell subset, CD4+ or CD8+ T cells, or bulk PBMC T cells (not recorded which). Receptors were obtained from a woman aged 45-65 years in good health.

The chain carries TRBV6-2 or TRBV6-3 and TRBJ1-1; TCRdb returns TRBD1, unconfirmable since there is no DNA. The CDR3 loop spans 14 amino acids. Germline V gene lookup returns CDR1 MNHEY and CDR2 SVGEGT. The CDR3 protein is CASSTSGWHTEAFF.

The J gene is TRBJ2-3, the V gene TRBV20-1; TCRdb's D call, TRBD2, is unchecked because there is no DNA. The CDR3 contains 17 residues. Germline lookup yields CDR1 DFQATT and CDR2 SNEGSKA (reference sequence). CDR3: CSAPAGLAGGSTDTQYF.

V gene TRBV29-1 combines with J gene TRBJ1-2. CDR1 is SQVTM, CDR2 ANQGSEA, per germline. The CDR3 is 14 residues long. The CDR3 sequence: CSVEIWDANYGYTF.

The rearrangement uses TRBV9 and TRBJ1-6. CDR1 is SGDLS and CDR2 is YYNGEE in the germline V gene. This CDR3 has 15 amino acids. CDR3 sequence reads: CASSVAGRPPSPLHF.

The rearrangement links TRBV20-1 to TRBJ2-3; without DNA, the TCRdb call of TRBD1 cannot be checked. The CDR3 runs to 17 residues. CDR1 is DFQATT and CDR2 is SNEGSKA in the germline V gene (reference sequence). The CDR3 region is CSARRYGGGSLTDTQYF.

This chain connects TRBV4-2 to TRBJ1-1. The germline V gene encodes CDR1 LGHNA and CDR2 YNFKEQ. The CDR3 totals 15 residues. The CDR3 here is CASSPELGTGTEAFF.

The chain recombines TRBV25-1 with TRBJ1-1; TCRdb returns TRBD1, unconfirmable since there is no DNA. CDR3 size: 12 residues. CDR1 is MGHDK, CDR2 SYGVNS, per germline. The CDR3 here is CASTPGGPEAFF.

V usage is TRBV7-9 and J usage is TRBJ1-1. Germline V gene sequence: CDR1 SEHNR, CDR2 FQNEAQ (reference sequence). The CDR3 is 14 amino acids. The CDR3 region is CASSLVSYSTEAFF.